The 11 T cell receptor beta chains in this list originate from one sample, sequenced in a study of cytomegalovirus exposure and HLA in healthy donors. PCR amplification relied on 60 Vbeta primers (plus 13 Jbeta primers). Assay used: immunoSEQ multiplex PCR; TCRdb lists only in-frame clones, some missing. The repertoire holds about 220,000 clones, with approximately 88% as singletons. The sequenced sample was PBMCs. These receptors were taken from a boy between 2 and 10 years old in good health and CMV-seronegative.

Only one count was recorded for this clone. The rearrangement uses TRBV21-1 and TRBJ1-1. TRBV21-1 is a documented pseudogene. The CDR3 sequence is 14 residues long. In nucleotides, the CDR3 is TGTGCCAGCAGCAAAGATATAACCGAGGCTGAAGCTTTCTTT. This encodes CASSKDITEAEAFF.

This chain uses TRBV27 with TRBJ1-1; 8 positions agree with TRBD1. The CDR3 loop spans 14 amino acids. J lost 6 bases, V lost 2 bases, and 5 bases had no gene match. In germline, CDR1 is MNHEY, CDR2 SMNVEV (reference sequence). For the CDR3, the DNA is TGTGCCAGCAGTTTAAACCAGGGGGCCTCTGAAGCTTTCTTT. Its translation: CASSLNQGASEAFF.

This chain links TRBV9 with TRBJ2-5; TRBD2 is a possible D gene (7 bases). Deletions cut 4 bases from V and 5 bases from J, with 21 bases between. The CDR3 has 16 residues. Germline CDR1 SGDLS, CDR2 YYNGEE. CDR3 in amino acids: CASSSRGGAPGETQYF. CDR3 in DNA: TGTGCCAGCAGCTCTAGGGGGGGGGCCCCGGGGGAGACCCAGTACTTC.

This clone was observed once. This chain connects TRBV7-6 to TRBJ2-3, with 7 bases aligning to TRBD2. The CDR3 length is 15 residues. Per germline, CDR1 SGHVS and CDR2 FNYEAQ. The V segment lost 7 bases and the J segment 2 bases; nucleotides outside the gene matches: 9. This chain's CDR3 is CASTQNGGTTDTQYF. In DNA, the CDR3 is TGTGCCAGCACCCAAAACGGGGGGACCACAGATACGCAGTATTTT.

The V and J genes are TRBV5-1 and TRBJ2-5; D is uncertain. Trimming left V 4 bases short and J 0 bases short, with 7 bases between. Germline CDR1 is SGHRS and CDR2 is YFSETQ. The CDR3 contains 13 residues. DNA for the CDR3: TGCGCCAGCAGCCCCCTGTACCAAGAGACCCAGTACTTC. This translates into CASSPLYQETQYF.

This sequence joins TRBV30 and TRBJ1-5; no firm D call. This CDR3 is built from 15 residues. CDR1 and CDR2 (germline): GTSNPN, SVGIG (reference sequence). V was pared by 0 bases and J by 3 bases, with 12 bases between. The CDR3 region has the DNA TGTGCCTGGAGTGTATTCCGTCAGGTCAATCAGCCCCAGCATTTT. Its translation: CAWSVFRQVNQPQHF.

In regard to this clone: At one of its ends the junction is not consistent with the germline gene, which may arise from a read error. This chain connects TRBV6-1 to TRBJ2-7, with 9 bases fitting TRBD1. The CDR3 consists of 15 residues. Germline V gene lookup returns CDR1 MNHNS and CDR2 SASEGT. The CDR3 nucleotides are TGTGCCAGCAGGGAAGGACAGGGGATAATCGACGAGCAGTACTTC. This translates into CASREGQGIIDEQYF.

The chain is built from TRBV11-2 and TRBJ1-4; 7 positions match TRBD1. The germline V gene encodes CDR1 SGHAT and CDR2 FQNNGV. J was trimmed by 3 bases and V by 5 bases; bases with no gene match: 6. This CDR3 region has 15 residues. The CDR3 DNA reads TGTGCCAGCAGCACGACAGGGCAAGCTAATGAAAAACTGTTTTTT. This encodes CASSTTGQANEKLFF.

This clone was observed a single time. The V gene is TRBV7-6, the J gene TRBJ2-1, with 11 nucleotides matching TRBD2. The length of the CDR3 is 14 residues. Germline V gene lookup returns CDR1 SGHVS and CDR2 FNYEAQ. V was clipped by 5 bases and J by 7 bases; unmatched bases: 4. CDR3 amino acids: CASSPLAGVNEQFF. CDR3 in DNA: TGTGCCAGCAGCCCACTAGCGGGAGTGAATGAGCAGTTCTTC. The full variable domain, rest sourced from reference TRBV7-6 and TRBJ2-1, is GAGVSQSPRYKVTKRGQDVALRCDPISGHVSLYWYRQALGQGPEFLTYFNYEAQQDKSGLPNDRFSAERPEGSISTLTIQRTEQRDSAMYRCASSPLAGVNEQFFGPGTRLTVL.

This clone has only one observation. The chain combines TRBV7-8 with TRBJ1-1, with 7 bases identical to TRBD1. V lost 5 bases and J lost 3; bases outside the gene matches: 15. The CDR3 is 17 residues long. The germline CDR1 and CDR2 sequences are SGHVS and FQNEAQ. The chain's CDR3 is CASSLRAWTGGDTEAFF. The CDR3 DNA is TGTGCCAGCAGCCTAAGAGCATGGACAGGTGGAGACACTGAAGCTTTCTTT.

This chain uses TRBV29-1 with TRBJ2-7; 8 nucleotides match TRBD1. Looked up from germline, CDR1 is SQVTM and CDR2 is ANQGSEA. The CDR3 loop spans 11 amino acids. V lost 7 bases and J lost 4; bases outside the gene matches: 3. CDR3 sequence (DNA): TGCAGCGCCGACAGGGGTTACGAGCAGTACTTC. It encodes CSADRGYEQYF.